This T cell receptor beta chain was identified in a study of blood T cell repertoires in COVID-19. The wider study: Italy, Spain and the United States were the sources of the convalescent and acute COVID-19 samples.

Sequencing was performed with immunoSEQ multiplex PCR; in TCRdb, only in-frame clones are kept and a portion is missing. Among about 250,000 clones listed, more than 80% were seen once. Germline V gene sequence: CDR1 MDHEN, CDR2 SYDVKM. J was trimmed by 0 bases and V by 6 bases; bases with no gene match: 13. This CDR3 has 18 residues. V gene TRBV28 combines with J gene TRBJ1-2, with 10 bases fitting TRBD1. Sequenced: peripheral blood. The TCR sequence derives from a human donor in a cohort sampled during active COVID-19. Written as DNA, the CDR3 is TGTGCCAGCAGGAACCCCGGGACAGGGGACCTAGCTAACTATGGCTACACCTTC. Its translation: CASRNPGTGDLANYGYTF.